This T cell receptor beta chain was identified in a study of T cell responses to AZD1222 COVID-19 vaccine. Study conclusions and caveats: Across the whole spike, CD4 TCRs peaked at regions 160-218 and 743-854.

This clone has just one count. Its antigen remains unknown. Germline lookup yields CDR1 LGHDT and CDR2 YNNKEL (reference sequence). Trimming removed 0 bases at V and 8 bases at J, with 10 bases between. CDR3 size: 13 residues. The protocol was immunoSEQ multiplex PCR, while the TCRdb copy is restricted to in-frame clones and leaves out a portion. The profile shows roughly 160,000 clones, roughly 85% of them singletons. The sequencing here drew on peripheral blood, taken 28 days after the second AZD1222 dose. This TCR was sampled from an adult who received the AZD1222 COVID-19 vaccine. This chain connects TRBV3-1 (or the pseudogene TRBV3-2) to TRBJ1-1; D is unclear. CDR3 coding DNA: TGTGCCAGCAGCCAAGAATCCCCCCCCGAAGCTTTCTTT. Protein: CASSQESPPEAFF.